A single sample gave rise to the 4 T cell receptor beta chains below, sequenced in a study of CD8+CD57+ T cells in acquired aplastic anemia. Before being chosen for sequencing, patients had shown CD8+CD57+ cell expansion by flow cytometry. According to the study, genomic DNA was the template for TCR beta VDJ and CDR3 profiling. TCRdb reanalysed the reads using MiXCR and keeps one entry per CDR3 protein. Seen here are around 200,000 distinct CDR3 sequences, around 60% observed once, and the top ten hold approximately 46%. Material: sorted CD4+, CD8+, or CD8+CD57+ T cells (not recorded which) from PBMCs. The receptors were gathered from a human donor with aplastic anemia.

This clonotype was counted a single time. The chain has TRBV10-3 and TRBJ1-1, with a weak D call TRBD1 (6 bases). This CDR3 is built from 15 residues. Trimming removed 0 bases at V and 5 bases at J, with 13 bases between. The germline CDR1 and CDR2 sequences are ENHRY and SYGVKD. CDR3 loop: CAISESQGLRTEAFF. CDR3 DNA: TGTGCCATCAGTGAGTCTCAGGGGTTAAGGACTGAAGCTTTCTTT.

The rearrangement uses TRBV7-8 and TRBJ1-2, with 11 bases fitting TRBD1. This CDR3 has 16 residues. V gave up 5 bases and J gave up 4 bases; unmatched junction bases: 9. CDR1 is SGHVS and CDR2 is FQNEAQ in the germline V gene. Here the CDR3 DNA reads TGTGCCAGCAGCCAGCGGACAGGGGGCGCAGGCTATGGCTACACCTTC. Translated: CASSQRTGGAGYGYTF.

The chain uses TRBV10-3 and TRBJ2-1, with D uncertain. With 2 bases removed from V and 5 bases from J, the gap between germline ends came to 7 bases. The germline CDR1 and CDR2 sequences are ENHRY and SYGVKD. The CDR3 length is 13 residues. The CDR3 here is CAISETTDNEQFF. The CDR3 DNA reads TGTGCCATCAGTGAGACGACCGACAATGAGCAGTTCTTC.

This chain joins TRBV15 and TRBJ1-1, with a possible D match to TRBD1 (6 bases). Germline assignment: CDR1 LNHNV and CDR2 YYDKDF (reference sequence). V lost 1 base and J lost 4, with 10 bases in between. The CDR3 runs 14 residues. For the CDR3, the DNA is TGTGCCACCAGCAGAGGGGGGGGGCTCACTGAAGCTTTCTTT. Protein: CATSRGGGLTEAFF.